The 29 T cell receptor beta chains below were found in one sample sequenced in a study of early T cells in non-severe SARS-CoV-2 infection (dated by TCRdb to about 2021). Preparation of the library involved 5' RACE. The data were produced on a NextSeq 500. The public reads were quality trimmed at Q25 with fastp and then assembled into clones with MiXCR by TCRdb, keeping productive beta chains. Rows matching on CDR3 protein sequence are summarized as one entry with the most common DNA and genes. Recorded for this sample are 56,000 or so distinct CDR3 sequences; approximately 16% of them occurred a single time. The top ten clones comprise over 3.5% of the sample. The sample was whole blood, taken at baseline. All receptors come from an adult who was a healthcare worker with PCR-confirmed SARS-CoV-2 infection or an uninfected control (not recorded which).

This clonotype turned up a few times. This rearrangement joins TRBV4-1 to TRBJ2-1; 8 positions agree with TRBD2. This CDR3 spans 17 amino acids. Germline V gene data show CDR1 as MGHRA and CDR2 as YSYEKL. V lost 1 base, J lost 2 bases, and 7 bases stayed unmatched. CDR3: CASSQVPGTRAYNEQFF. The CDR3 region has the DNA TGCGCCAGCAGCCAAGTCCCCGGGACTAGGGCCTACAATGAGCAGTTCTTC.

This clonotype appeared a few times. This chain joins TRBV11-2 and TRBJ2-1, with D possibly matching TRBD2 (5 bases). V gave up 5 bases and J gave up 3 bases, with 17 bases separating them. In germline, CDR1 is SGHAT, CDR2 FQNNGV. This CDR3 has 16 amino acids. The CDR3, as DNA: TGTGCCAGCAGCCCGATCCGGGGTAGCCACTACAATGAGCAGTTCTTC. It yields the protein CASSPIRGSHYNEQFF.

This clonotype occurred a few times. Here the CDR3 DNA reads TGTGCCAGCAGCCGATATGGACTAATCCATGAGCAGTTCTTC. The encoded protein is CASSRYGLIHEQFF. V is TRBV5-5 and J is TRBJ2-1, with D possibly TRBD2 on 6 matching bases. Germline V lookup: CDR1 SGHKS, CDR2 YYEKEE (reference sequence). Trimming left V 4 bases short and J 8 bases short, with 16 bases between. This CDR3 region has 14 residues.

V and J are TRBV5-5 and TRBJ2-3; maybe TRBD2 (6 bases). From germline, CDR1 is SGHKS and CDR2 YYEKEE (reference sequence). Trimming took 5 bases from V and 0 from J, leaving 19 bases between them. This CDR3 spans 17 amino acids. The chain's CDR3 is CASSPGRGLSSTDTQYF. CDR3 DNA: TGTGCCAGCAGTCCGGGTAGGGGACTCTCTAGCACAGATACGCAGTATTTT.

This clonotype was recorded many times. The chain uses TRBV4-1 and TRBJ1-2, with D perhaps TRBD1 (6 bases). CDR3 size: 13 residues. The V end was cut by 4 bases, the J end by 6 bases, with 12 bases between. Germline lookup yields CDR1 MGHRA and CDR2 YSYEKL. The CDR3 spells CASSPRQDDGYTF. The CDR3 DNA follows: TGCGCCAGCAGCCCCCGACAGGACGATGGCTACACCTTC.

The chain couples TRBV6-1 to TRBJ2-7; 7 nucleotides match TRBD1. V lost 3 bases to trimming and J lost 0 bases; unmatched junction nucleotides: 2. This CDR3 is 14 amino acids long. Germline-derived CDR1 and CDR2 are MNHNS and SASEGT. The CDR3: CASSDRDSSYEQYF. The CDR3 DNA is TGTGCCAGCAGTGACCGGGACAGCTCCTACGAGCAGTACTTC.

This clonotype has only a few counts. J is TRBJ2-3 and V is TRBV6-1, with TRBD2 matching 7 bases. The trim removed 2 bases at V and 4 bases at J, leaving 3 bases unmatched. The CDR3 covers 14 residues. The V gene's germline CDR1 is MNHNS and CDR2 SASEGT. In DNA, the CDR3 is TGTGCCAGCAGTGAAAGGGACTATTCAGATACGCAGTATTTT. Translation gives CASSERDYSDTQYF.

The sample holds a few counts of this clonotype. This CDR3 is CSARYEKLFF. DNA for the CDR3: TGCAGTGCTAGATACGAAAAACTGTTTTTT. V and J are TRBV20-1 and TRBJ1-4, with unresolved D. The CDR3 runs to 10 residues. V was pared by 2 bases and J by 8 bases, with 3 bases between. Germline V gene lookup returns CDR1 DFQATT and CDR2 SNEGSKA (reference sequence).

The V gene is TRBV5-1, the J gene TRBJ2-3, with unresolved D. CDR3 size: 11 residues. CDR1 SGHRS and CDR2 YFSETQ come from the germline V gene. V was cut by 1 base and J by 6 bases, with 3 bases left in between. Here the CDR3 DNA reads TGCGCCAGCAGCTTGATGGATACGCAGTATTTT. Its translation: CASSLMDTQYF.

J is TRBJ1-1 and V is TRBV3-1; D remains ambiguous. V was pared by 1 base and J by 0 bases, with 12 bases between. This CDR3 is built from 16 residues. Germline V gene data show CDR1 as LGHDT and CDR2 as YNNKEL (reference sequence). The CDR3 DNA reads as TGTGCCAGCAGCCAAGGCGTGAGGCATTTGAACACTGAAGCTTTCTTT. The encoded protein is CASSQGVRHLNTEAFF.

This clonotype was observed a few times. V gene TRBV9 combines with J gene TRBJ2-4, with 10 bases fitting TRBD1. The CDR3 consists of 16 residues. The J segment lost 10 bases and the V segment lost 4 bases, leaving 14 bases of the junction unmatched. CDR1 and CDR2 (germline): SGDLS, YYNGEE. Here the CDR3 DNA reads TGTGCCAGCAGCCTTATGCCGGGACAGGGGATTGAAATTCAGTACTTC. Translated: CASSLMPGQGIEIQYF. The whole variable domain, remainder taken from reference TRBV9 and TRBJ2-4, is DSGVTQTPKHLITATGQRVTLRCSPRSGDLSVYWYQQSLDQGLQFLIQYYNGEERAKGNILERFSAQQFPDLHSELNLSSLELGDSALYFCASSLMPGQGIEIQYFGAGTRLSVL.

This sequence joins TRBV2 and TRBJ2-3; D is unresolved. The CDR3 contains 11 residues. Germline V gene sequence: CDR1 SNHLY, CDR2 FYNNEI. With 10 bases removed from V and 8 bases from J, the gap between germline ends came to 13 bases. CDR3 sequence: CATLRSGTQYF. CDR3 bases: TGTGCCACCCTACGGTCGGGTACGCAGTATTTT.

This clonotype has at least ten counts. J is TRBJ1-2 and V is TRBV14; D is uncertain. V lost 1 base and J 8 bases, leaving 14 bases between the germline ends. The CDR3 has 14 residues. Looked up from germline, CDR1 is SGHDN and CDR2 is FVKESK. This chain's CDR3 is CASSQVPFYSGYTF. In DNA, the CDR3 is TGTGCCAGCAGCCAAGTGCCATTTTATTCCGGCTACACCTTC.

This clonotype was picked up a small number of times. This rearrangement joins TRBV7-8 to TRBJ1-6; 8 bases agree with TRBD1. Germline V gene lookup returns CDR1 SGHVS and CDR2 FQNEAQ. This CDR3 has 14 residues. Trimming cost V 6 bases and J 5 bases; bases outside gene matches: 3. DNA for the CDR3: TGTGCCAGCAGGAAGGGACAGGATAATTCACCCCTCCACTTT. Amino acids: CASRKGQDNSPLHF. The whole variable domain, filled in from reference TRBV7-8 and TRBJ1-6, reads GAGVSQSPRYKVAKRGQDVALRCDPISGHVSLFWYQQALGQGPEFLTYFQNEAQLDKSGLPSDRFFAERPEGSVSTLKIQRTQQEDSAVYLCASRKGQDNSPLHFGNGTRLTVT.

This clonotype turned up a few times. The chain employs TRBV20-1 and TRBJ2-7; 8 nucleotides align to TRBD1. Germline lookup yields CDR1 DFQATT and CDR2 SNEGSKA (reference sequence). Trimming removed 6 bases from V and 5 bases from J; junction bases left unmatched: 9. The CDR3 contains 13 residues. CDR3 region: CSAPGQGVHEQYF. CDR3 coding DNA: TGCAGTGCGCCCGGACAGGGTGTTCACGAGCAGTACTTC.

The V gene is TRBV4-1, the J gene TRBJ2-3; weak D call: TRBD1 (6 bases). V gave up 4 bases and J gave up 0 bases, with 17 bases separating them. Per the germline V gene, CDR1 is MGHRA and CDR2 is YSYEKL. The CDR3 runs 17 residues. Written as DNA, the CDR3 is TGCGCCAGCAGCCGAGGACAGCGCCCAGCTAGCACAGATACGCAGTATTTT. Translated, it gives CASSRGQRPASTDTQYF.

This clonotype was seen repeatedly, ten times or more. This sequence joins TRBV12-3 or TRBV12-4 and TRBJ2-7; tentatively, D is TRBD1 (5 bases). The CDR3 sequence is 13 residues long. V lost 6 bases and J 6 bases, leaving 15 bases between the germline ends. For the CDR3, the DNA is TGTGCCAGCAGCTTAACAGGCCCAGCCGAGCAGTACTTC. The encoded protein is CASSLTGPAEQYF.

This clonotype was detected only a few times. CDR3 nucleotides: TGTGCCAGCAGCCAGGCTAGCGGGGATAAAGATACGCAGTATTTT. Translation: CASSQASGDKDTQYF. The chain carries TRBV3-1 and TRBJ2-3; 9 bases match TRBD2. This CDR3 spans 15 amino acids. Losses at the gene ends were 3 bases for V and 5 bases for J; bases not matched to a gene: 6. Germline lookup yields CDR1 LGHDT and CDR2 YNNKEL (reference sequence).

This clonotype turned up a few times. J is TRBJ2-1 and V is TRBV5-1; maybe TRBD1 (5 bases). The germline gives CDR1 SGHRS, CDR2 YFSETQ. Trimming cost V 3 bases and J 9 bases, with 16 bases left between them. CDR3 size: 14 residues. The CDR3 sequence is CASSWAPKGIEQFF. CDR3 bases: TGCGCCAGCAGCTGGGCACCTAAGGGGATTGAGCAGTTCTTC. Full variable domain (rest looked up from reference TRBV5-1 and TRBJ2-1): KAGVTQTPRYLIKTRGQQVTLSCSPISGHRSVSWYQQTPGQGLQFLFEYFSETQRNKGNFPGRFSGRQFSNSRSEMNVSTLELGDSALYLCASSWAPKGIEQFFGPGTRLTVL.

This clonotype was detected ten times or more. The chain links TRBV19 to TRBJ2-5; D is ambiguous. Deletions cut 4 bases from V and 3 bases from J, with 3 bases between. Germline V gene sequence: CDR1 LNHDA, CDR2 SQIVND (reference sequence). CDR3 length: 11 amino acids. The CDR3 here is CASSTKETQYF. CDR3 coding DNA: TGTGCCAGTAGTACTAAAGAGACCCAGTACTTC.

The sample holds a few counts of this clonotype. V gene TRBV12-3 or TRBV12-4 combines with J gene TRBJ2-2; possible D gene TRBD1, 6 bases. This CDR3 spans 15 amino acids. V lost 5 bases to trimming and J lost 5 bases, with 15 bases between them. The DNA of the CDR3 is TGTGCCAGCAGTCCTTACAGGGATACGACCGGGGAGCTGTTTTTT. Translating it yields CASSPYRDTTGELFF.

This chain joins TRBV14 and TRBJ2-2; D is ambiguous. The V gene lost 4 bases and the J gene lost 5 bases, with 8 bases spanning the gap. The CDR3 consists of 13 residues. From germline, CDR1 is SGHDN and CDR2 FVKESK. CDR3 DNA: TGTGCCAGCAGCCGAACACCTACCGGGGAGCTGTTTTTT. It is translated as CASSRTPTGELFF. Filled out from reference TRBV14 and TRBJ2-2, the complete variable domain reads EAGVTQFPSHSVIEKGQTVTLRCDPISGHDNLYWYRRVMGKEIKFLLHFVKESKQDESGMPNNRFLAERTGGTYSTLKVQPAELEDSGVYFCASSRTPTGELFFGEGSRLTVL.

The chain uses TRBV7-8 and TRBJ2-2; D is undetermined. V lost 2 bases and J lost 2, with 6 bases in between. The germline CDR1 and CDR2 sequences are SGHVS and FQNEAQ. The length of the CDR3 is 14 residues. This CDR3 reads CASSLNRNTGELFF. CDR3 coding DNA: TGTGCCAGCAGCTTAAACAGAAACACCGGGGAGCTGTTTTTT.

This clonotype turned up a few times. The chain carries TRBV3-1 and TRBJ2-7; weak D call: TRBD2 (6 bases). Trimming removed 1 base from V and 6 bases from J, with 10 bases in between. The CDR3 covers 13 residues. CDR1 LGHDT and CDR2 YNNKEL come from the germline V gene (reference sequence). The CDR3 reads CASSQGGISEQYF. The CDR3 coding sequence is TGTGCCAGCAGCCAAGGCGGGATCAGCGAGCAGTACTTC.

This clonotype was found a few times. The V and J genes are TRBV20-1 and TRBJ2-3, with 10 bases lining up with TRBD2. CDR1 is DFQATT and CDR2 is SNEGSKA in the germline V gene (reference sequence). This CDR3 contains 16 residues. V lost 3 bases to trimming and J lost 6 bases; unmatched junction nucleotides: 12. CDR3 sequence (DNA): TGCAGTGCTAGTCCCTCAAGCGGGGGGGCTGGGGATACGCAGTATTTT. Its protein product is CSASPSSGGAGDTQYF.

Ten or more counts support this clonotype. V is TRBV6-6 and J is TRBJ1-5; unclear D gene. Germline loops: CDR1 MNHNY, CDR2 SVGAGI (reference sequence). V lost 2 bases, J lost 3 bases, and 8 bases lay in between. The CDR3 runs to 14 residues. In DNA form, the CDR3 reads TGTGCCAGCAGTTACAGCCTTATCAATCAGCCCCAGCATTTT. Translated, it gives CASSYSLINQPQHF.

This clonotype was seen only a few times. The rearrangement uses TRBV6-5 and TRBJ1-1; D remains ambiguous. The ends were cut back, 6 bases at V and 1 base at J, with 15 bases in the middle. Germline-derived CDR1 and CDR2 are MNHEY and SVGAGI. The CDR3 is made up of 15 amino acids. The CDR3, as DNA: TGTGCCAGCAGATTGGGCCGCAAGGCGAACACTGAAGCTTTCTTT. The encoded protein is CASRLGRKANTEAFF.

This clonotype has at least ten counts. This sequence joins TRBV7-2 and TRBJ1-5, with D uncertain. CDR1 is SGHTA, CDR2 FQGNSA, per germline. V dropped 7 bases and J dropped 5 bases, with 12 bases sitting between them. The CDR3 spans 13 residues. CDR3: CASTADGYQPQHF. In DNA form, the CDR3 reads TGTGCCAGCACCGCCGACGGATATCAGCCCCAGCATTTT.

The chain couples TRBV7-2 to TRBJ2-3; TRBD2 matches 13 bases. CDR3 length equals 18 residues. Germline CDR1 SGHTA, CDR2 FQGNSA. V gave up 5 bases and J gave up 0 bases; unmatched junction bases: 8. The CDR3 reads CASSQGLAGDPSTDTQYF. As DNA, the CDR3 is TGTGCCAGCAGCCAAGGACTAGCGGGGGACCCGAGCACAGATACGCAGTATTTT.